The clone carrying this TCR beta chain was seen ten or more times. Researchers barred patients who had uncontrolled infection, other autoimmune disease, pregnancy or lactation. The sample belongs to a study of T cells in Graves' hyperthyroidism and ophthalmopathy. This CDR3 has 16 residues. V lost 5 bases to trimming and J lost 6 bases; unmatched junction nucleotides: 9. Germline V gene data show CDR1 as MNHNS and CDR2 as SASEGT. TCR beta CDR3 regions were amplified from RNA transcripts. A set of HTBI primers served as the primers for a first-round RT-PCR of the TCR CDR3. TCRdb analysed the multiplex PCR reads with MiXCR anew, one entry per CDR3 protein. This table has 650,000 to 750,000 distinct CDR3 sequences, 13% to 15% appearing once.

The chain is built from TRBV6-1 and TRBJ2-7; 14 bases map to TRBD2. Specimen: blood. This TCR was sampled from a woman under 30 with Graves' hyperthyroidism. CDR3 nucleotides: TGTGCCAGCAGTTTTTCCGGGACTAGCGGGAGTGGCGAGCAGTACTTC. It codes for CASSFSGTSGSGEQYF.